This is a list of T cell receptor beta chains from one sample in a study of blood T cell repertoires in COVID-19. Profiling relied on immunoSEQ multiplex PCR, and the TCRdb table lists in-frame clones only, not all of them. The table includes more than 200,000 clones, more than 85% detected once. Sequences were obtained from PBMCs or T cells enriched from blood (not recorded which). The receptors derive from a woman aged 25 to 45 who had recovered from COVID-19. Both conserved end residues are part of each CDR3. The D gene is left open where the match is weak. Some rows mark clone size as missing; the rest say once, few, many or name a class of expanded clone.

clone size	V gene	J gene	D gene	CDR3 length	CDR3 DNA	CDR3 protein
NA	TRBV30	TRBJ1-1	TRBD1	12	TGTGCCTGGAGGAACAGGGGATCTGAAGCTTTCTTT	CAWRNRGSEAFF
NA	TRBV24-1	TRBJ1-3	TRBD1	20	TGTGCCACCGGGCCCTCAACTGCCGGACAGGGAAGTATTTCTGGAAACACCATATATTTT	CATGPSTAGQGSISGNTIYF
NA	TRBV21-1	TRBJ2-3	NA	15	TGTGCCAGCAGCAGGCCTGGACAGGGCACAGATACGCAGTATTTT	CASSRPGQGTDTQYF
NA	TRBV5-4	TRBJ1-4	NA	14	TGTGCCAGCAGCTTAGCGGGCGCGGTAGAAAAACTGTTTTTT	CASSLAGAVEKLFF
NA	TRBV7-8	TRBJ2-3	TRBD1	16	TGTGCCAGCAGCCCCTACGACAGGGGGGGTGGAGATACGCAGTATTTT	CASSPYDRGGGDTQYF
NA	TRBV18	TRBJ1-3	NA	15	TGTGCCAGCTCACCTGTTATCAGGGCTGGAAACACCATATATTTT	CASSPVIRAGNTIYF
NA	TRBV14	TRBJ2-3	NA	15	TGTGCCAGCAGCCGAACCCAATCGGGGACAGATACGCAGTATTTT	CASSRTQSGTDTQYF
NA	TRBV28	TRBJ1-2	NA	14	TGTGCCAGCACCGTGACAGGTGGATCTCTTGGCTACACCTTC	CASTVTGGSLGYTF
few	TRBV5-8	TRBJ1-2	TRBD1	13	TGTGCCAGCAGCCTCGGACAGGACTATGGCTACACCTTC	CASSLGQDYGYTF
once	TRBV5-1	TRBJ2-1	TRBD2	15	TGCGCCAGCAGCACAGGGACTAGCGGCATCCATGAGCAGTTCTTC	CASSTGTSGIHEQFF
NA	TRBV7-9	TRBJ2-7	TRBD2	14	TGTGCCAGCAGCGCCGGGACTAGCCCCGGGGAGCAGTACTTC	CASSAGTSPGEQYF
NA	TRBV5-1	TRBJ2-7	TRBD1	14	TGCGCCAGCAGCTCCCGCCCAGGGGGCGAGGAGCAGTACTTC	CASSSRPGGEEQYF
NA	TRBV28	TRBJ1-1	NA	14	TGTGCCAGCAGTTTCAGGGTATGGGTCACTGAAGCTTTCTTT	CASSFRVWVTEAFF
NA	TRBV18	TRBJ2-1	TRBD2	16	TGTGCCAGCTCACCAGACGGGACTAGCGCCCACAATGAGCAGTTCTTC	CASSPDGTSAHNEQFF
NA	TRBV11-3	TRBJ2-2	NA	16	TGTGCCAGCAGCTTAACCCTCACAGGGACGGGCGGGGAGCTGTTTTTT	CASSLTLTGTGGELFF
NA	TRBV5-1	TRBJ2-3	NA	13	TGCGCCAGCAGCTTGTCTATGGCAGATACGCAGTATTTT	CASSLSMADTQYF
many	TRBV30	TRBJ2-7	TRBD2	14	TGTGCCTGGAGTGGAGCGGGGGAATCGGGGGAGCAGTACTTC	CAWSGAGESGEQYF
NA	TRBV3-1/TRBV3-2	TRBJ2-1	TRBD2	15	TGTGCCAGCAGCCAACAACGGGGGGGGTTGGCCGAGCAGTTCTTC	CASSQQRGGLAEQFF
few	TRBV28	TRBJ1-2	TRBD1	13	TGTGCCAGCAGTGAACAGGGGAGCGGTGGCTACACCTTC	CASSEQGSGGYTF
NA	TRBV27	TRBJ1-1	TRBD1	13	TGTGCCAGCAGCATGACAGGGACCCTTGAAGCTTTCTTT	CASSMTGTLEAFF
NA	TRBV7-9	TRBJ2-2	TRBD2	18	TGTGCCAGCAGTACGCGCGGCTTAGCGGGAGTAAACACCGGGGAGCTGTTTTTT	CASSTRGLAGVNTGELFF
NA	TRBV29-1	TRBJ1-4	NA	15	TGCAGCGTGACGGGAGGGGGGGCCAGTAATGAAAAACTGTTTTTT	CSVTGGGASNEKLFF
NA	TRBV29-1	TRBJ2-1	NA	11	TGCAGCTCCCCCGGGACACATGAGCAGTTCTTC	CSSPGTHEQFF
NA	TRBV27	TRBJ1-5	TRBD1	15	TGTGCCAGCAGGCCCGGGACAGTTAGCAATCAGCCCCAGCATTTT	CASRPGTVSNQPQHF
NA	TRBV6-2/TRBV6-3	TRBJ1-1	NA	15	TGTGCCAGCAGCTATTCTACCAGGGCGTCCACTGAAGCTTTCTTT	CASSYSTRASTEAFF
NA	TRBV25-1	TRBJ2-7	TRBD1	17	TGTGCCAGCAGCGATACCCCGGGACAGGGGGCTTCGTACGAGCAGTACTTC	CASSDTPGQGASYEQYF
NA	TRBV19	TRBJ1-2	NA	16	TGTGCCAGTAGTCCCCAATACGACAGCCGTCACTATGGCTACACCTTC	CASSPQYDSRHYGYTF
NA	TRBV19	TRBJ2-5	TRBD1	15	TGTGCCAGTAGTTCCAAAAAACAGGGGGCCGAGGCCCAGTACTTC	CASSSKKQGAEAQYF